The 15 T cell receptor beta chains listed next were all sequenced from one sample in a study of blood T cell repertoires in COVID-19. Sequencing used immunoSEQ multiplex PCR; TCRdb keeps in-frame clones, though not all of them. The sample gives approximately 170,000 clones, approximately 78% of which show up once; about a tenth is in the top ten. Sequencing used peripheral blood. Receptors originate from a human donor in a cohort sampled during active COVID-19.

The chain links TRBV10-3 to TRBJ2-7; 7 positions agree with TRBD1. Germline V gene sequence: CDR1 ENHRY, CDR2 SYGVKD. Trimming at V came to 6 bases and at J to 1 base, leaving 6 bases not matched to a gene. The CDR3 runs to 14 residues. CDR3 bases: TGTGCCATCAGGACCGGGACAGAGTCCTACGAGCAGTACTTC. Its protein is CAIRTGTESYEQYF.

This clone was seen just once. This sequence joins TRBV7-9 and TRBJ1-2; D remains unclear. Trimming left V 8 bases short and J 5 bases short, with 18 bases between. The germline V gene has CDR1 SEHNR and CDR2 FQNEAQ (reference sequence). The CDR3 length is 14 residues. The CDR3 here is CASRLLAASYGYTF. In nucleotides, the CDR3 is TGTGCCAGCCGACTTCTGGCTGCCAGTTATGGCTACACCTTC.

This clone was detected only once. V gene TRBV6-5 combines with J gene TRBJ2-3; D is unresolved. V was clipped by 0 bases and J by 5 bases, with 9 bases between them. This CDR3 region has 14 residues. The germline CDR1 and CDR2 sequences are MNHEY and SVGAGI. CDR3 protein: CASSYSQAVDTQYF. CDR3 sequence (DNA): TGTGCCAGCAGTTACTCGCAGGCCGTAGATACGCAGTATTTT.

This clone has at least ten counts. The chain uses TRBV5-4 and TRBJ1-2; D gene unclear. CDR3 length equals 12 residues. Per the germline V gene, CDR1 is SGHNT and CDR2 is YYREEE (reference sequence). Trimming removed 3 bases at V and 7 bases at J, with 10 bases between. The CDR3 nucleotides are TGTGCCAGCAGCTCTCTAGTCAGTGGCTACACCTTC. Amino acids: CASSSLVSGYTF.

V usage is TRBV12-3 or TRBV12-4 and J usage is TRBJ1-6, with D maybe TRBD1 (6 bases). The CDR3 totals 13 residues. Between the trimmed V and J ends, which lost 5 bases and 10 bases, there was a span of 12 bases. Here the CDR3 reads CASSLQGPSPLHF. The CDR3 DNA is TGTGCCAGCAGTCTACAGGGCCCCTCACCCCTCCACTTT.

The rearrangement uses TRBV9 and TRBJ2-1, with 7 nucleotides matching TRBD1. This CDR3 is built from 19 residues. Germline assignment: CDR1 SGDLS and CDR2 YYNGEE. The J segment lost 3 bases and the V segment lost 0 bases, leaving 15 bases of the junction unmatched. The CDR3 here is CASSVVGGALVLGYNEQFF. As DNA, the CDR3 is TGTGCCAGCAGCGTAGTAGGGGGCGCTTTGGTTTTAGGCTACAATGAGCAGTTCTTC.

The chain combines TRBV5-1 with TRBJ1-6; 7 bases map to TRBD1. The CDR3 length is 15 residues. V trimming: 4 bases; J trimming: 7 bases; junction bases outside the gene matches: 8. Germline-derived CDR1 and CDR2 are SGHRS and YFSETQ. DNA of the CDR3: TGCGCCAGCAGCACGACGACAGGGTCGAATTCACCCCTCCACTTT. Its translation is CASSTTTGSNSPLHF.

The CDR3 DNA follows: TGTGCCAGCAGCCAAGAGAGAGACAGGGAACTAGGAAGCTACGAGCAGTACTTC. It yields the protein CASSQERDRELGSYEQYF. This rearrangement joins TRBV3-1 (or the pseudogene TRBV3-2) to TRBJ2-7; 7 bases are shared with TRBD1. V trimming: 0 bases; J trimming: 3 bases; junction bases outside the gene matches: 14. There are 18 residues in the CDR3. Germline-derived CDR1 and CDR2 are LGHDT and YNNKEL (reference sequence).

This clone was detected only once. V and J are TRBV30 and TRBJ2-7, with TRBD1 matching 7 bases. The V gene's germline CDR1 is GTSNPN and CDR2 SVGIG (reference sequence). The CDR3 contains 14 residues. J lost 0 bases, V lost 4 bases, and 6 bases had no gene match. CDR3 region: CAWNPGQSSYEQYF. The CDR3 region has the DNA TGTGCCTGGAACCCGGGACAGAGCTCCTACGAGCAGTACTTC.

The V and J genes are TRBV11-3 and TRBJ2-3; TRBD2 agrees at 12 bases. Trimming cost V 1 base and J 5 bases; bases outside gene matches: 7. Germline loops: CDR1 SGHNT, CDR2 YENEEA. The CDR3 sequence is 17 residues long. The CDR3 nucleotides read TGTGCCAGCAGCTTAGGACTACTAGCGGGAGGTAGAGATACGCAGTATTTT. Encoded protein: CASSLGLLAGGRDTQYF.

The J gene is TRBJ2-2, the V gene TRBV3-1 (or the pseudogene TRBV3-2); 11 nucleotides align to TRBD2. Germline CDR1 and CDR2: LGHDT and YNNKEL (reference sequence). J lost 5 bases, V lost 5 bases, and 4 bases had no gene match. This CDR3 contains 15 residues. CDR3 sequence reads: CASSSLAGVTGELFF. CDR3 DNA: TGTGCCAGCAGCTCACTAGCGGGAGTTACCGGGGAGCTGTTTTTT.

The chain recombines TRBV2 with TRBJ2-5, with TRBD2 as a possible D gene (6 bases). The CDR3 is made up of 11 amino acids. Germline loops: CDR1 SNHLY, CDR2 FYNNEI. The CDR3 here is CVSGYQETQYF. CDR3 DNA: TGTGTGAGCGGGTACCAAGAGACCCAGTACTTC.

The chain joins TRBV30 to TRBJ1-4; 7 bases agree with TRBD1. The CDR3 is 15 amino acids. V gave up 2 bases and J gave up 5 bases; unmatched junction bases: 8. CDR1 is GTSNPN and CDR2 is SVGIG in the germline V gene (reference sequence). Here the CDR3 DNA reads TGTGCCTGGAGTACCTTTGACAGGGTCAATGAAAAACTGTTTTTT. Amino acid sequence: CAWSTFDRVNEKLFF.

The gene calls are TRBV3-1 (or the pseudogene TRBV3-2) and TRBJ1-2; D not resolved. V lost 4 bases, J lost 0 bases, and 6 bases lay in between. This CDR3 has 13 residues. Germline V gives CDR1 LGHDT, CDR2 YNNKEL (reference sequence). CDR3: CASSLNTNYGYTF. The CDR3 region has the DNA TGTGCCAGCAGCCTTAACACTAACTATGGCTACACCTTC.

The J gene is TRBJ2-7, the V gene TRBV7-8; possible D gene TRBD2, 5 bases. The CDR3 runs to 14 residues. In germline, CDR1 is SGHVS, CDR2 FQNEAQ. V lost 1 base and J lost 2, with 9 bases in between. The CDR3 sequence is CASSLDRGPYEQYF. Written as DNA, the CDR3 is TGTGCCAGCAGCTTAGACCGAGGGCCCTACGAGCAGTACTTC. The whole variable domain, filled in from reference TRBV7-8 and TRBJ2-7, reads GAGVSQSPRYKVAKRGQDVALRCDPISGHVSLFWYQQALGQGPEFLTYFQNEAQLDKSGLPSDRFFAERPEGSVSTLKIQRTQQEDSAVYLCASSLDRGPYEQYFGPGTRLTVT.